This TCR beta chain was identified in a study of blood T cell repertoires in COVID-19. The overall study: Italy, Spain and the United States were the sources of the convalescent and acute COVID-19 samples. The analysed material was cDNA or gDNA that came from T cells, B-cell-depleted T cells, or PBMCs.

Trimming removed 2 bases from V and 0 bases from J; junction bases left unmatched: 4. CDR1 is SGHRS and CDR2 is YFSETQ in the germline V gene. This CDR3 comprises 15 residues. Authors' data handling: Nucleated cell number was recorded as an estimate derived from reference gene primer amplification. Clones were sequenced by immunoSEQ multiplex PCR, and TCRdb holds only the in-frame ones, with some missing. From that table come the V and J calls and clone size; the DNA was used to work out D and trimming. The sample lists 150,000 to 200,000 clones, 88% occurring once. Sequencing was performed on peripheral blood. The chain combines TRBV5-1 with TRBJ2-7; 8 bases are shared with TRBD2. This TCR derives from a man between 60 and 70 years old with acute or convalescent COVID-19. The CDR3 region has the DNA TGCGCCAGCAGCTTCACCAGCGGGAGCTCCTACGAGCAGTACTTC. It translates to CASSFTSGSSYEQYF.